Below, 30 T cell receptor beta chains from the same sample are listed, as sequenced in a study of cytomegalovirus exposure and HLA in healthy donors. The PCR contained 60 Vbeta and 13 Jbeta primers. The table came from immunoSEQ multiplex PCR; TCRdb's copy has only in-frame clones and leaves some out. The sample carries approximately 190,000 clones, about three quarters recorded once. Sequencing was carried out using PBMCs. These receptors were obtained from a woman in her thirties in good health and CMV-seropositive.

The J gene is TRBJ1-5, the V gene TRBV2; D possibly corresponds to TRBD1 (5 bases). This CDR3 is built from 15 residues. With 2 bases removed from V and 6 bases from J, the gap between germline ends came to 14 bases. Germline lookup yields CDR1 SNHLY and CDR2 FYNNEI. Here the CDR3 reads CASSERQFISQPQHF. CDR3 coding DNA: TGTGCCAGCAGTGAAAGACAGTTTATTAGTCAGCCCCAGCATTTT.

This clone came up once. The chain recombines TRBV27 with TRBJ1-5, with 10 bases fitting TRBD1. Trimming removed 2 bases from V and 1 base from J; junction bases left unmatched: 5. The length of the CDR3 is 17 residues. CDR1 is MNHEY, CDR2 SMNVEV, per germline (reference sequence). As DNA, the CDR3 is TGTGCCAGCAGTTTAAGGGGACAGGGGCTGAGCAATCAGCCCCAGCATTTT. It yields the protein CASSLRGQGLSNQPQHF.

A few counts support this clone. The V call is TRBV18, the J call TRBJ1-2; 12 nucleotides align to TRBD1. After removal of 2 bases from V and 4 bases from J, the junction contained 2 bases not matched to a gene. Germline V gene lookup returns CDR1 KGHSH and CDR2 LQKENI. This CDR3 comprises 15 residues. This chain's CDR3 is CASSPGTGGLYGYTF. CDR3 DNA: TGTGCCAGCTCACCAGGGACAGGGGGCCTCTATGGCTACACCTTC.

This clone was detected only a few times. The V gene is TRBV2, the J gene TRBJ1-6; 7 nucleotides agree with TRBD1. The germline CDR1 and CDR2 sequences are SNHLY and FYNNEI. The CDR3 has 14 amino acids. Unmatched junction bases numbered 6, after V lost 6 bases and J lost 7 bases. The CDR3 protein is CASRSGTVNSPLHF. The CDR3 DNA follows: TGTGCCAGCAGGTCCGGGACAGTCAATTCACCCCTCCACTTT.

The chain employs TRBV18 and TRBJ1-4; 7 bases are shared with TRBD1. Trimming removed 5 bases from V and 7 bases from J; junction bases left unmatched: 4. Germline V gene sequence: CDR1 KGHSH, CDR2 LQKENI. The CDR3 runs 13 residues. CDR3 nucleotide sequence: TGTGCCAGCTCATCTTGGACAGGTGAAAAACTGTTTTTT. Encoded protein: CASSSWTGEKLFF.

Regarding this clone: It is likely a read error, because the conserved phenylalanine at the end of the CDR3 is missing. The V and J genes are TRBV5-4 and TRBJ1-1; D may be TRBD1 (5 bases). CDR3 length equals 14 residues. Germline V CDR1 and CDR2: SGHNT, YYREEE (reference sequence). V shed 4 bases and J shed 9 bases, with 19 bases lying between them. The CDR3 is CASSHLALAGQAFL. The CDR3 DNA sequence: TGTGCCAGCAGCCACCTTGCACTCGCAGGGCAAGCTTTCCTT.

This clone appeared many times. The sample carries other DNA sequences with the same CDR3. The V and J genes are TRBV7-9 and TRBJ1-1; D is unclear. The germline V and J ends were trimmed by 1 base and 0 bases, with 3 bases remaining between them. The CDR3 is 13 residues long. Germline CDR1 and CDR2: SEHNR and FQNEAQ (reference sequence). The CDR3 spells CASSLDMNTEAFF. CDR3 DNA: TGTGCCAGCAGCTTAGACATGAACACTGAAGCTTTCTTT.

This clone was seen a single time. J is TRBJ2-7 and V is TRBV6-5; TRBD1 is a possible D gene (6 bases). Germline CDR1 and CDR2: MNHEY and SVGAGI. CDR3 size: 14 residues. The V end was cut by 11 bases, the J end by 0 bases, with 17 bases between. The CDR3 region is CAVRRDTASYEQYF. The CDR3 bases are TGTGCCGTACGCCGGGACACCGCCTCCTACGAGCAGTACTTC.

The chain combines TRBV18 with TRBJ1-5; a possible D gene is TRBD1 (5 bases). Trimming pared 1 base from V and 5 bases from J, leaving 12 bases between. The CDR3 consists of 15 residues. Germline CDR1 KGHSH, CDR2 LQKENI. The CDR3: CASSPQAGKDQPQHF. The CDR3 DNA follows: TGTGCCAGCTCACCACAGGCAGGGAAGGATCAGCCCCAGCATTTT.

The chain couples TRBV5-1 to TRBJ2-3; 8 bases align to TRBD2. Germline-derived CDR1 and CDR2 are SGHRS and YFSETQ. The CDR3 length is 15 residues. J gave up 1 base and V 2 bases, and 3 bases lay outside the gene matches. The CDR3 nucleotides are TGCGCCAGCAGCTTTAGCGGGGATGGCACAGATACGCAGTATTTT. Translating it yields CASSFSGDGTDTQYF.

The rearrangement uses TRBV4-1 and TRBJ2-5, with no clear D. Trimming pared 5 bases from V and 4 bases from J, leaving 8 bases between. CDR1 is MGHRA and CDR2 is YSYEKL in the germline V gene. CDR3 length: 12 amino acids. For the CDR3, the DNA is TGCGCCAGCAGCTCGTTTAGAGAGACCCAGTACTTC. Amino acid sequence: CASSSFRETQYF.

J is TRBJ1-1 and V is TRBV9; D is ambiguous. Germline V gene lookup returns CDR1 SGDLS and CDR2 YYNGEE. The CDR3 is 15 residues long. Trimming stripped 1 base from V and 5 bases from J, with 15 bases between. The CDR3 DNA is TGTGCCAGCAGCGTAACGGCAGGCTATATGACTGAAGCTTTCTTT. It is translated as CASSVTAGYMTEAFF.

V and J are TRBV29-1 and TRBJ2-5; the D gene is possibly TRBD1 (6 bases). V was cut by 6 bases and J by 4 bases, with 24 bases left in between. Germline assignment: CDR1 SQVTM and CDR2 ANQGSEA. This CDR3 is 16 amino acids long. For the CDR3, the DNA is TGCAGCGTCCCCACTCTGGGGGCTAGCTTTCGAGAGACCCAGTACTTC. Its protein product is CSVPTLGASFRETQYF.

The rearrangement uses TRBV28 and TRBJ1-4, with 8 bases matching TRBD1. The J segment lost 8 bases and the V segment lost 9 bases, leaving 8 bases of the junction unmatched. The CDR3 has 13 residues. The V gene's germline CDR1 is MDHEN and CDR2 SYDVKM. Here the CDR3 reads CASQGAVEEKLFF. The CDR3, as DNA: TGTGCCAGTCAGGGGGCGGTCGAGGAAAAACTGTTTTTT. Complete variable domain (other parts from reference TRBV28 and TRBJ1-4): DVKVTQSSRYLVKRTGEKVFLECVQDMDHENMFWYRQDPGLGLRLIYFSYDVKMKEKGDIPEGYSVSREKKERFSLILESASTNQTSMYLCASQGAVEEKLFFGSGTQLSVL.

The V gene is TRBV30, the J gene TRBJ1-5; 7 bases are a match to TRBD1. Germline V gene sequence: CDR1 GTSNPN, CDR2 SVGIG (reference sequence). Trimming took 4 bases from V and 6 from J; bases not matched to a gene: 18. The CDR3 runs 17 residues. CDR3 protein: CAWTTGYRGGFVQPQHF. CDR3 nucleotide sequence: TGTGCCTGGACAACAGGTTACAGGGGTGGGTTCGTTCAGCCCCAGCATTTT.

Of note for this clone: At the DNA level, this CDR3 is encoded by other sequences in the same sample as well. This sequence joins TRBV30 and TRBJ1-5, with D possibly TRBD1 on 6 matching bases. The CDR3 is 13 amino acids. Germline V gives CDR1 GTSNPN, CDR2 SVGIG (reference sequence). V gave up 1 base and J gave up 5 bases, with 9 bases separating them. In nucleotides, the CDR3 is TGTGCCTGGAGTGGGGGGGGCGATCAGCCCCAGCATTTT. This sequence encodes CAWSGGGDQPQHF.

This chain uses TRBV6-1 with TRBJ1-5; weak D call: TRBD1 (6 bases). The V gene lost 1 base and the J gene lost 6 bases, with 10 bases spanning the gap. The germline gives CDR1 MNHNS, CDR2 SASEGT. This CDR3 region has 14 residues. The CDR3 bases are TGTGCCAGCAGTGAAGTAGGGGGTGGTCAGCCCCAGCATTTT. As protein: CASSEVGGGQPQHF.

The rearrangement joins TRBV2 to TRBJ1-2; 8 bases align to TRBD1. This CDR3 is 14 amino acids long. Germline V lookup: CDR1 SNHLY, CDR2 FYNNEI. Losses at the gene ends were 6 bases for V and 8 bases for J; bases not matched to a gene: 11. This CDR3 reads CASSRTPGGGGYTF. As DNA, the CDR3 is TGTGCCAGCAGCCGAACCCCAGGGGGCGGAGGCTACACCTTC.

This clone was detected only once. This chain links TRBV5-6 with TRBJ2-7, with a possible D match to TRBD1 (5 bases). Trimming took 2 bases from V and 2 from J, leaving 11 bases between them. Germline CDR1 SGHDT, CDR2 YYEEEE. The CDR3 is 14 residues long. This CDR3 reads CASSFQGSPYEQYF. The CDR3 nucleotides are TGTGCCAGCAGCTTTCAGGGTAGCCCCTACGAGCAGTACTTC.

The rearrangement uses TRBV19 and TRBJ1-2, with D uncertain. V was cut by 3 bases and J by 3 bases, with 8 bases left in between. The CDR3 runs to 13 residues. The V gene's germline CDR1 is LNHDA and CDR2 SQIVND (reference sequence). The CDR3 here is CASSISDYYGYTF. DNA for the CDR3: TGTGCCAGTAGTATCTCGGACTACTATGGCTACACCTTC.

This clone appeared a few times. The V call is TRBV18, the J call TRBJ1-3; a weak D match, TRBD1 (6 bases). Germline CDR1 KGHSH, CDR2 LQKENI. The CDR3 extends over 15 amino acids. The V and J ends lost 2 bases and 3 bases respectively, with 11 bases between them. The CDR3 loop reads CASSPSQGNGNTIYF. The CDR3 coding sequence is TGTGCCAGCTCACCATCACAGGGAAATGGAAACACCATATATTTT. Full variable domain (rest looked up from reference TRBV18 and TRBJ1-3): NAGVMQNPRHLVRRRGQEARLRCSPMKGHSHVYWYRQLPEEGLKFMVYLQKENIIDESGMPKERFSAEFPKEGPSILRIQQVVRGDSAAYFCASSPSQGNGNTIYFGEGSWLTVV.

This CDR3 is CASSYDTRGYGYTF. CDR3 sequence (DNA): TGTGCCAGCAGTTACGACACGCGGGGCTATGGCTACACCTTC. This chain connects TRBV6-5 to TRBJ1-2; D is unresolved. The CDR3 loop spans 14 amino acids. The V gene lost 2 bases and the J gene lost 4 bases, with 11 bases spanning the gap. Germline CDR1 is MNHEY and CDR2 is SVGAGI.

V and J are TRBV5-6 and TRBJ2-7; D might be TRBD2 (7 bases). V was shortened by 3 bases and J by 2 bases, with 18 bases between the two germline ends. The CDR3 spans 16 residues. The germline V gene encodes CDR1 SGHDT and CDR2 YYEEEE. The CDR3 here is CASSWGGQVLPYEQYF. The CDR3 DNA is TGTGCCAGCAGCTGGGGGGGGCAGGTCCTTCCCTACGAGCAGTACTTC.

The rearrangement links TRBV30 to TRBJ2-1, with D perhaps matching TRBD2 (5 bases). The germline V gene has CDR1 GTSNPN and CDR2 SVGIG (reference sequence). The CDR3 covers 16 residues. Trimming took 7 bases from V and 0 from J, leaving 19 bases between them. DNA of the CDR3: TGTGCCTCAGACCCTCAACGGGGTGGCTCCTACAATGAGCAGTTCTTC. This gives the protein CASDPQRGGSYNEQFF. Looking up the rest from reference TRBV30 and TRBJ2-1 gives the full variable domain: SQTIHQWPATLVQPVGSPLSLECTVEGTSNPNLYWYRQAAGRGLQLLFYSVGIGQISSEVPQNLSASRPQDRQFILSSKKLLLSDSGFYLCASDPQRGGSYNEQFFGPGTRLTVL.

The chain has TRBV5-6 and TRBJ1-2, with 7 bases fitting TRBD1. J was trimmed by 8 bases and V by 0 bases; bases with no gene match: 4. CDR3 length: 13 amino acids. CDR1 is SGHDT, CDR2 YYEEEE, per germline. The CDR3 protein is CASSLVGQAGYTF. As DNA, the CDR3 is TGTGCCAGCAGCTTGGTCGGACAGGCGGGCTACACCTTC.

In its sample, this clone was seen a few times. This chain links TRBV6-1 with TRBJ1-4; possible D gene TRBD1, 5 bases. The CDR3 consists of 14 residues. The germline V gene encodes CDR1 MNHNS and CDR2 SASEGT. The V end was cut by 5 bases, the J end by 6 bases, with 13 bases between. This CDR3 reads CASSTRGRDEKLFF. CDR3 nucleotide sequence: TGTGCCAGCAGTACAAGGGGAAGGGATGAAAAACTGTTTTTT.

There are a few counts of this clone. The V gene is TRBV2, the J gene TRBJ1-5; D uncertain. The V gene's germline CDR1 is SNHLY and CDR2 FYNNEI. Trimming took 3 bases from V and 0 from J, leaving 9 bases between them. The CDR3 is 15 amino acids. CDR3 residues: CASSEMAVSNQPQHF. Here the CDR3 DNA reads TGTGCCAGCAGTGAGATGGCCGTTAGCAATCAGCCCCAGCATTTT.

There are a few counts of this clone. V and J are TRBV5-1 and TRBJ1-1; no definite D call. The CDR3 has 14 amino acids. Germline V gene sequence: CDR1 SGHRS, CDR2 YFSETQ. Trimming pared 1 base from V and 5 bases from J, leaving 12 bases between. CDR3 protein: CASSLSGGWTEAFF. In DNA, the CDR3 is TGCGCCAGCAGCTTGAGCGGAGGATGGACTGAAGCTTTCTTT.

V gene TRBV19 combines with J gene TRBJ1-2; 9 bases fit TRBD1. Germline lookup yields CDR1 LNHDA and CDR2 SQIVND (reference sequence). The CDR3 has 15 amino acids. V lost 2 bases and J lost 4; bases outside the gene matches: 5. CDR3 nucleotide sequence: TGTGCCAGTAGTATAAATGGACAGGGGATCTATGGCTACACCTTC. It specifies CASSINGQGIYGYTF. The full variable domain, its missing parts supplied by reference TRBV19 and TRBJ1-2, is DGGITQSPKYLFRKEGQNVTLSCEQNLNHDAMYWYRQDPGQGLRLIYYSQIVNDFQKGDIAEGYSVSREKKESFPLTVTSAQKNPTAFYLCASSINGQGIYGYTFGSGTRLTVV.

The CDR3 DNA reads as TGTGCCAGCAGCTCCGGACTAGCGGGATTGTACGAGCAGTACTTC. Residues: CASSSGLAGLYEQYF. The chain carries TRBV5-4 and TRBJ2-7, with TRBD2 matching 12 bases. Trimming removed 3 bases from V and 4 bases from J; junction bases left unmatched: 5. Germline CDR1 SGHNT, CDR2 YYREEE (reference sequence). CDR3 length: 15 amino acids.